The clone carrying this T cell receptor (beta chain) was observed many times. What it binds is unknown. The sample is drawn from a study of T cell repertoires in cytomegalovirus infection. Each CDR3 protein gets one entry after TCRdb re-called the reads with MiXCR. Of 150,000 to 200,000 distinct CDR3 sequences in the sample, 13% to 15% are singletons; the top ten hold over 20%. Germline V gene data show CDR1 as SGHTA and CDR2 as FQGTGA. This CDR3 has 17 amino acids. V was clipped by 1 base and J by 7 bases; unmatched bases: 6. The study's findings and limits: CMV-specific HLA-C-restricted TCR beta clonotypes dominated the ex vivo response.

The chain combines TRBV7-3 with TRBJ2-1, with TRBD2 matching 14 bases. The sequence came from a human donor in good health (CMV status not recorded). Some clones in this sample may be carry-over from other donors' samples. The sequenced sample consisted of PBMCs. CDR3 protein: CASSLSGTSGRQNEQFF. DNA for the CDR3: TGTGCCAGCAGCTTAAGCGGGACTAGCGGGAGACAGAATGAGCAGTTCTTC.